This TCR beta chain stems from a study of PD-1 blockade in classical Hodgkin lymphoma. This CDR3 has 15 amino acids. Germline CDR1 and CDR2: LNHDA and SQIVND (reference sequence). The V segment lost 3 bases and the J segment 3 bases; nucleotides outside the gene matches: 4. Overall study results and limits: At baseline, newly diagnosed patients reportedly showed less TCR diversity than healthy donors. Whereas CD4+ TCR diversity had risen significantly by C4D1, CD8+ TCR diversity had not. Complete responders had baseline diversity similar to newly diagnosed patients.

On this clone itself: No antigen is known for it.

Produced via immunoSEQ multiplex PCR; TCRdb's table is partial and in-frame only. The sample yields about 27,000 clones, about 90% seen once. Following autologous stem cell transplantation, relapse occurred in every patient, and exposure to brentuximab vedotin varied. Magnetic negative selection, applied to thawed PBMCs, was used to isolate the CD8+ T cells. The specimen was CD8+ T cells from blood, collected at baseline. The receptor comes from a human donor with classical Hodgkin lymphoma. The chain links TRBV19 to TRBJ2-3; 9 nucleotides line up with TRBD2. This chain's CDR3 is CASSIGLALTDTQYF. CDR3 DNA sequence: TGTGCCAGTAGTATCGGACTAGCGTTGACAGATACGCAGTATTTT.